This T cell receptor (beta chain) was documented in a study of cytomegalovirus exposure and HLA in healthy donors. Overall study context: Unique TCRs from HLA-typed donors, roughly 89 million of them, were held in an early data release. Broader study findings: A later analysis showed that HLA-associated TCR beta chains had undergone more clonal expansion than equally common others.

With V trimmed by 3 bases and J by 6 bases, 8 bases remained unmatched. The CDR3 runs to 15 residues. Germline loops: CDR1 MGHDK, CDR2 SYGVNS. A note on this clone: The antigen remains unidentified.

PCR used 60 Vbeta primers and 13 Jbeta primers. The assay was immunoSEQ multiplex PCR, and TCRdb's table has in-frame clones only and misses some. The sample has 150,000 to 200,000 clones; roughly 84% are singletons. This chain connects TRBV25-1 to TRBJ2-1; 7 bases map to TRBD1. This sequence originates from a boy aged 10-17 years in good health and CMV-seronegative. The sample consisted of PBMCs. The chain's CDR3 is CASSDIGQAINEQFF. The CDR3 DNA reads TGTGCCAGCAGTGATATCGGACAGGCCATCAATGAGCAGTTCTTC.